This entry concerns a single T cell receptor beta chain. Its antigen remains unidentified. This record comes from a study of shared clonotypes between healthy human individuals. The method was immunoSEQ multiplex PCR; TCRdb's version includes in-frame clones alone and lacks a portion of them. The sample holds around 600,000 clones, roughly 95% seen once. Germline CDR1 LGHNA, CDR2 YNFKEQ. This CDR3 comprises 14 residues. Trimming at V came to 4 bases and at J to 3 bases, leaving 5 bases not matched to a gene. CD45RO negativity and positive selection for CCR7 defined naive CD8 cells, a population that excluded terminally differentiated effector memory CD45RA+ cells. Those who donated were healthy HIV-negative adults, with no recent acute infections or vaccinations reported. Study-level results: Clonotype sharing levels among donors were expected to vary with sequencing depth. Investigators collected only blood, and repertoires in tissues likely differ.

Sequenced sample: naive CD8+ T cells sorted from blood. The receptor was isolated from a woman younger than 45 in good health. The rearrangement links TRBV4-2 to TRBJ2-7; 8 nucleotides line up with TRBD2. CDR3 protein: CASSPRGGDYEQYF. The CDR3 DNA is TGTGCCAGCAGCCCCCGGGGGGGTGACTACGAGCAGTACTTC.